Each of the 2 T cell receptor beta chains below was sequenced from the same sample in a study of blood T cell repertoires in COVID-19. The repertoire was sequenced with immunoSEQ multiplex PCR; TCRdb's copy has only in-frame clones and lacks some. The data hold tens of thousands of clones, with around 90% observed a single time. Material: peripheral blood. These receptor sequences come from a human donor in a cohort sampled during active COVID-19.

This rearrangement joins TRBV18 to TRBJ1-5; D is undetermined. Germline V gives CDR1 KGHSH, CDR2 LQKENI. The CDR3 is 14 residues long. V was clipped by 3 bases and J by 1 base, with 7 bases between them. The CDR3 DNA is TGTGCCAGCTCACCCCCCTCCAGCAATCAGCCCCAGCATTTT. It translates to CASSPPSSNQPQHF.

V gene TRBV10-1 combines with J gene TRBJ2-3; 10 nucleotides agree with TRBD2. The CDR3 is 17 residues long. J gave up 6 bases and V 0 bases, and 9 bases lay outside the gene matches. CDR1 is WNHNN, CDR2 SYGVQD, per germline (reference sequence). The CDR3 nucleotides are TGCGCCAGCAGTGAGTCGAGCAGCGGGGGGGCCAGGGATACGCAGTATTTT. It yields the protein CASSESSSGGARDTQYF.